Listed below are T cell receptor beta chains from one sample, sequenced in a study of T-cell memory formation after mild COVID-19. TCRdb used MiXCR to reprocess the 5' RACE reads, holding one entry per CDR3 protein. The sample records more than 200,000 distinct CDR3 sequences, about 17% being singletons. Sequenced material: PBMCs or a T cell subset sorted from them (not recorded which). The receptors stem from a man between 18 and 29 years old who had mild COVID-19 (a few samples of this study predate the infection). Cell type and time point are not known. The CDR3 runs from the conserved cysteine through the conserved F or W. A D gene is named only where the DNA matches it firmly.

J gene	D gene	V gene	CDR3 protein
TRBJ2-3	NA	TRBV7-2	CAGGGLTDTQYF
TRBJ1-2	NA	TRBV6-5	CASSYGQGSCTF
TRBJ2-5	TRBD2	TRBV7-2	CASSYSRGDEETQYF
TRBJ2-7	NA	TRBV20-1	CSASNGGWYEQYF
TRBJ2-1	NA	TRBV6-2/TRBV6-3	CASKDAGNEQFF
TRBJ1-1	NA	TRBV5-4	CASSFGSGFTEAFF
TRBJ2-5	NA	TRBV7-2	CASSGVGETQYF
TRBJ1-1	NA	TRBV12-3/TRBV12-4	CASSPQFTEAFF
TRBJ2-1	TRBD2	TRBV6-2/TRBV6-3	CASKLAGGHEQFF
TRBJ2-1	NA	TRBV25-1	CASRTSYEQFF
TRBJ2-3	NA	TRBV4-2	CASSQEGDTQYF
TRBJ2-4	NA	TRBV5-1	CASSLAIDESSDIQYF
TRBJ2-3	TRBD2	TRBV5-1	CASSPGLAGGSTDTQYF
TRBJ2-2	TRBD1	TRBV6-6	CASSQTGPGELFF
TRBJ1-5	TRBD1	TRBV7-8	CASSYGTGSNQPQHF
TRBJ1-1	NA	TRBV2	CASSEDEAFF
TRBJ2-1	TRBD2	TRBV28	CASSVLVAGGLGSYNEQFF
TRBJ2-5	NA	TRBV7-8	CASSSQLDPAGETQYF
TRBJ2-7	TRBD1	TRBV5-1	CASSLLDRSYEQYF
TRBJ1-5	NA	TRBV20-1	CSASWDQYSNQPQHF
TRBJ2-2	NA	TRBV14	CASSQWRATTPGELFF
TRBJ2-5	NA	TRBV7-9	CASSSRPAGETQYF
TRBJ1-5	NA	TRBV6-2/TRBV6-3	CASSSRGSNQPQHF
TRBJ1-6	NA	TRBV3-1	CASSQGGGSSYNSPLHF
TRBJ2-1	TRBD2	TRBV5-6	CASSSSGGANEQFF
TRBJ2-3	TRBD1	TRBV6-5	CASSLLTGADTQYF
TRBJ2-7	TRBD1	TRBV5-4	CASSFGDRVFYEQYF
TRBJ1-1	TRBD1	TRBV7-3	CASSPRDRGGTEAFF
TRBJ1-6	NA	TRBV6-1	CASSEESSYNSPLHF
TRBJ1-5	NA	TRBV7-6	CASSLEGGQPQHF
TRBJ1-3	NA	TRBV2	CASTRDSGNTIYF
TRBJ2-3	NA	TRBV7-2	CASSVVRRRTDTQYF
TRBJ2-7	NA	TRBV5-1	CASSLGAGIPSGDEQYF
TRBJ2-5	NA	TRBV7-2	CASSLVRGETQYF
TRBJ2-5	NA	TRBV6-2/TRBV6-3	CASSYGSGTLKTQYF
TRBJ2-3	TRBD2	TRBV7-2	CASSPRTSITDTQYF
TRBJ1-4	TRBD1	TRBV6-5	CASSFSTGGIEKLFF
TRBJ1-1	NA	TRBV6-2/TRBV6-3	CASSYEAGKGHSNTEAFF
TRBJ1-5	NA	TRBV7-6	CASSLAGQPQHF
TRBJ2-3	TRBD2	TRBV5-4	CASSSLDGAGASDTQYF